This T cell receptor (beta chain) was captured in a study of T cells after yellow fever vaccination. In regard to this clonotype: The antigen remains unidentified.

By 5'RACE template switching, TCR cDNA was produced, with a universal primer site and UMIs added in the process. MiXCR, run by TCRdb on the 5' RACE reads, gives a single entry per CDR3 protein. Of over 110,000 distinct CDR3 sequences in the sample, approximately 7.7% were seen once. Study conclusions and caveats: Clones from primary vaccination mostly reappeared after the booster (around 97% CD4, over 85% CD8).

Sample: CD4+ T cells sorted from PBMCs, taken 5 days after the yellow fever booster vaccination. This TCR came from a man aged 25-40 years who received the YFV17D yellow fever vaccine.

CDR3 DNA: TGTGCCTGGAGTGTTTGGACTGAAGCTTTCTTT. This translates into CAWSVWTEAFF. The V call is TRBV30, the J call TRBJ1-1, with D unclear. Trimming removed 0 bases from V and 5 bases from J, with 4 bases in between. The CDR3 consists of 11 residues. Germline V CDR1 and CDR2: GTSNPN, SVGIG (reference sequence).